The rows below give T cell receptor beta chains drawn from one sample of a study of T cell repertoires in cytomegalovirus infection. TCRdb fed the reads into MiXCR, producing one record per CDR3 protein. The profile shows 370,000 or so distinct CDR3 sequences, about 35% of them singletons. No antigen has been assigned to these receptors. The specimen comprised cultured PBMCs, sampled from culture after CMV antigen stimulation. These receptors came from a human donor in good health (CMV status not recorded). Some clones in this sample may be carry-over from other donors' samples. Both conserved end residues are part of each CDR3. The D gene is left open where the match is weak. Size is stated for part of the rows, as once, few or many counts, or as a class when the clone is expanded.

13,TRBV12-3/TRBV12-4,TRBJ1-2,-,TRBD1,CASSLGTGNGYTF,TGTGCCAGCAGTTTAGGGACAGGGAATGGCTACACCTTC
14,TRBV12-3/TRBV12-4,TRBJ1-5,many,-,CASRPSLGDQPQHF,TGTGCCAGCAGGCCCAGCTTGGGGGATCAGCCCCAGCATTTT
15,TRBV20-1,TRBJ2-5,-,TRBD2,CSAREGAGGWETQYF,TGCAGTGCTAGAGAGGGAGCGGGAGGTTGGGAGACCCAGTACTTC
19,TRBV14,TRBJ2-3,-,TRBD2,CASSQVPGLAGGSTDTQYF,TGTGCCAGCAGCCAAGTCCCGGGACTAGCGGGAGGAAGCACAGATACGCAGTATTTT
12,TRBV12-3/TRBV12-4,TRBJ1-1,few,-,CASSFIRAEAFF,TGTGCCAGCAGTTTTATTCGGGCTGAAGCTTTCTTT
17,TRBV7-9,TRBJ2-1,few,-,CASSFNSDLSSYNEQFF,TGTGCCAGCAGCTTCAACTCGGACTTGAGCTCCTACAATGAGCAGTTCTTC
16,TRBV6-2/TRBV6-3,TRBJ2-7,-,-,CASSGQSGGTSYEQYF,TGTGCCAGCAGTGGTCAGTCGGGCGGGACCTCCTACGAGCAGTACTTC
12,TRBV12-3/TRBV12-4,TRBJ1-4,many,-,CASSLRGEKLFF,TGTGCCAGCAGTTTAAGAGGTGAAAAACTGTTTTTT
15,TRBV7-2,TRBJ1-2,many,TRBD1,CASSLAMTGQGGYTF,TGTGCCAGCAGCTTAGCCATGACAGGGCAAGGCGGCTACACCTTC
16,TRBV6-5,TRBJ2-7,many,TRBD2,CASSYLTSGSPGEQYF,TGTGCCAGCAGTTACCTCACTAGCGGGAGCCCGGGTGAGCAGTACTTC
13,TRBV19,TRBJ2-7,-,-,CASSLTQGGEQYF,TGTGCCAGTAGCCTGACTCAGGGTGGTGAGCAGTACTTC
13,TRBV7-2,TRBJ2-7,-,TRBD2,CASSTPSGNEQYF,TGTGCCAGCAGCACCCCTAGCGGGAACGAGCAGTACTTC
17,TRBV6-1,TRBJ1-3,few,-,CASSEVASFVGGNTIYF,TGTGCCAGCAGTGAAGTTGCCAGCTTTGTTGGTGGAAACACCATATATTTT
17,TRBV6-2/TRBV6-3,TRBJ2-7,-,-,CASSYSTWGRGVYEQYF,TGTGCCAGCAGTTACTCGACGTGGGGCAGGGGAGTGTACGAGCAGTACTTC
14,TRBV6-5,TRBJ2-3,-,-,CASSSTTATDTQYF,TGTGCCAGCAGTAGTACCACAGCCACAGATACGCAGTATTTT
16,TRBV20-1,TRBJ2-1,-,-,CSARAPWGRSHNEQFF,TGCAGTGCTAGGGCCCCGTGGGGGCGTTCTCACAATGAGCAGTTCTTC
17,TRBV4-2,TRBJ2-1,-,TRBD2,CASSQDWAGGPRNEQFF,TGTGCCAGCAGCCAAGATTGGGCGGGAGGGCCGCGCAATGAGCAGTTCTTC
11,TRBV12-3/TRBV12-4,TRBJ1-3,-,TRBD1,CASSFGDRSTF,TGTGCCAGCAGTTTCGGGGACAGGTCAACTTTT
19,TRBV7-6,TRBJ2-1,few,TRBD2,CASSQLGLAGSDSYNEQFF,TGTGCCAGCAGCCAACTCGGACTAGCGGGAAGTGACTCCTACAATGAGCAGTTCTTC
14,TRBV4-1,TRBJ1-5,few,-,CASSPGLGDQPQHF,TGCGCCAGCAGCCCCGGATTGGGGGATCAGCCCCAGCATTTT
15,TRBV27,TRBJ1-2,-,TRBD1,CASTRTGDNSYGYTF,TGTGCCAGCACCCGGACAGGCGACAACTCCTATGGCTACACCTTC
14,TRBV7-2,TRBJ1-2,-,TRBD1,CASSLAGQGAGYTF,TGTGCCAGCAGCTTAGCGGGACAGGGGGCGGGCTACACCTTC
18,TRBV4-1,TRBJ2-4,-,-,CASSQPTATRRDKNIQYF,TGCGCCAGCAGCCAGCCAACCGCGACCCGAAGGGACAAAAACATTCAGTACTTC
13,TRBV27,TRBJ2-7,-,-,CASSLAADYEQYF,TGTGCCAGCAGTTTAGCCGCTGATTACGAGCAGTACTTC
20,TRBV7-8,TRBJ2-1,-,-,CASSHSSRGNIPGSYNEQFF,TGTGCCAGCAGCCACTCTTCCCGGGGAAATATACCTGGCTCCTACAATGAGCAGTTCTTC
13,TRBV7-9,TRBJ2-7,few,-,CASSLDQLSEQYF,TGTGCCAGCAGCTTAGATCAGCTATCCGAGCAGTACTTC
16,TRBV19,TRBJ2-1,few,TRBD2,CASSAVAGGPRNEQFF,TGTGCCAGTAGTGCCGTAGCGGGAGGGCCGCGGAATGAGCAGTTCTTC
16,TRBV7-9,TRBJ2-3,-,-,CASSGWMAETTDTQYF,TGTGCCAGCAGCGGTTGGATGGCGGAAACCACGGATACGCAGTATTTT
15,TRBV7-8,TRBJ2-6,few,-,CASSTEGTGANVLTF,TGTGCCAGCAGCACCGAGGGTACCGGGGCCAACGTCCTGACTTTC
13,TRBV7-3,TRBJ2-1,-,-,CASSSTGEYEQFF,TGTGCCAGCAGCTCTACCGGGGAGTATGAGCAGTTCTTC
18,TRBV2,TRBJ1-5,few,-,CASSEDRRSFRSNQPQHF,TGTGCCAGCAGCGAAGACAGGCGGAGTTTTAGGAGCAATCAGCCCCAGCATTTT
14,TRBV10-3,TRBJ2-1,-,TRBD2,CAISEVGGPYEQFF,TGTGCCATCAGTGAAGTGGGAGGGCCTTATGAGCAGTTCTTC
14,TRBV28,TRBJ1-4,-,-,CASSSLLTAAKLFF,TGTGCCAGCAGTTCCCTTCTCACAGCTGCCAAACTGTTTTTT
15,TRBV19,TRBJ2-5,few,-,CASSIGGKVQETQYF,TGTGCCAGTAGTATAGGGGGTAAGGTGCAAGAGACCCAGTACTTC